These 7 T cell receptor beta chains were all obtained from the same sample, sequenced in a study of Ad26.COV2.S vaccination and SARS-CoV-2 variants. Repertoires were generated with immunoSEQ multiplex PCR, while TCRdb's copy carries only in-frame clones and drops some. The sample holds fewer than 100,000 clones, more than 65% seen once. This specimen consisted of peripheral blood, obtained after recovery from COVID-19. These receptors were obtained from a human donor who had recovered from COVID-19.

The CDR3, as DNA: TGCGCCAGCAGCTTTGCAAAACTACCCACCGATGAGCAGTTCTTC. Protein: CASSFAKLPTDEQFF. The V gene is TRBV5-1, the J gene TRBJ2-1; no clear D gene. This CDR3 is 15 amino acids long. Germline CDR1 is SGHRS and CDR2 is YFSETQ. V dropped 2 bases and J dropped 8 bases, with 17 bases sitting between them.

This rearrangement joins TRBV7-2 to TRBJ1-2; D gene unclear. V was clipped by 8 bases and J by 4 bases, with 11 bases between them. Per germline, CDR1 SGHTA and CDR2 FQGNSA. The CDR3 contains 12 residues. The CDR3 sequence: CASSRDLYGYTF. The DNA of the CDR3 is TGTGCCAGCTCTCGGGATCTCTATGGCTACACCTTC.

The V and J genes are TRBV6-5 and TRBJ1-2, with 12 bases identical to TRBD1. This CDR3 is 15 amino acids long. J lost 7 bases, V lost 6 bases, and 9 bases had no gene match. Germline assignment: CDR1 MNHEY and CDR2 SVGAGI. CDR3 sequence (DNA): TGTGCCAGCAGATCCGGGACAGGGGGCTTGGGTGGCTACACCTTC. Amino acid sequence: CASRSGTGGLGGYTF.

This chain links TRBV7-2 with TRBJ2-7; D possibly corresponds to TRBD2 (5 bases). Germline V gives CDR1 SGHTA, CDR2 FQGNSA. CDR3 size: 12 residues. With 3 bases removed from V and 2 bases from J, the gap between germline ends came to 5 bases. The DNA of the CDR3 is TGTGCCAGCAGCTTCGGGACCTACGAGCAGTACTTC. The encoded protein is CASSFGTYEQYF.

The chain recombines TRBV7-2 with TRBJ2-1; TRBD2 agrees at 7 bases. Germline CDR1 is SGHTA and CDR2 is FQGNSA. This CDR3 contains 18 residues. V lost 1 base, J lost 3 bases, and 12 bases stayed unmatched. CDR3 loop: CASSLEAPESGVYNEQFF. The DNA for the CDR3 is TGTGCCAGCAGCTTAGAGGCCCCAGAGAGCGGGGTCTACAATGAGCAGTTCTTC.

J is TRBJ1-2 and V is TRBV6-1; tentatively, D is TRBD1 (5 bases). The CDR3 has 13 residues. V lost 3 bases to trimming and J lost 2 bases, with 7 bases between them. CDR1 and CDR2 from the germline V gene are MNHNS and SASEGT. This CDR3 reads CASSDGGNYGYTF. The CDR3 region has the DNA TGTGCCAGCAGTGACGGGGGGAACTATGGCTACACCTTC.

The chain couples TRBV19 to TRBJ1-2, with no clear D. This CDR3 region has 14 residues. Germline CDR1 is LNHDA and CDR2 is SQIVND (reference sequence). The germline V and J ends were trimmed by 6 bases and 4 bases, with 15 bases remaining between them. The CDR3 DNA sequence: TGTGCCAGTAGACTCCGACAAGCGGGCTATGGCTACACCTTC. Its protein product is CASRLRQAGYGYTF.